In its sample, the clone carrying this TCR beta chain was seen a few times. Its specificity is not known. The entry originates in a study of Graves' ophthalmopathy and Graves' hyperthyroidism. In the study overall: Peripheral blood was collected at initial diagnosis, before any treatment.

Amplification of the TCR beta CDR3 regions used RNA transcripts (as template). HTBI primers were employed in first-round RT-PCR, then a second-round multiplex PCR followed. One entry per CDR3 protein, called by TCRdb with MiXCR from the multiplex PCR reads. The sample includes 350,000 to 450,000 distinct CDR3 sequences, around 21% seen only once; the top ten take roughly 3.2%. Study conclusions and caveats: Blood also contained most of the expanded thyroid clonotypes above 0.001 frequency.

V lost 0 bases and J lost 2, with 14 bases in between. Germline V lookup: CDR1 ENHRY, CDR2 SYGVKD. The CDR3 is 16 residues long. The material sequenced was peripheral blood. The TCR comes from a woman aged 18 to 35 with stable Graves' hyperthyroidism. The chain recombines TRBV10-3 with TRBJ2-7; maybe TRBD1 (5 bases). CDR3 amino acids: CAISESDKGQAYEQYF. DNA for the CDR3: TGTGCCATCAGTGAGTCGGATAAAGGACAAGCCTACGAGCAGTACTTC.